Reported below is one T cell receptor (beta chain). What it binds is not known. Samples underwent the assay at deep level. Only in-frame clones appear in the TCRdb table, and some are missing; sequencing was by immunoSEQ multiplex PCR. Among over a million clones listed, roughly 97% were seen once. This record belongs to a study of shared clonotypes between healthy human individuals. General study results and limits: In this cohort, only blood was sampled, and tissue repertoires likely differ.

The CDR3 is 14 amino acids. V was pared by 0 bases and J by 6 bases, with 12 bases between. CDR1 SGHDT and CDR2 YYEEEE come from the germline V gene. The TCR comes from a man younger than 45 in good health. Material: naive CD4+ T cells sorted from blood. Subset here: CD45RA+ positively selected. The chain has TRBV5-6 and TRBJ2-5, with D unresolved. CDR3 coding DNA: TGTGCCAGCAGCTTGGATGGGGTTGCTCAGACCCAGTACTTC. This codes for CASSLDGVAQTQYF.